The entry that follows covers one TCR beta chain sequence. Its target is not known. Germline lookup yields CDR1 MNHEY and CDR2 SVGAGI. V dropped 0 bases and J dropped 6; count of bases not matched to a gene: 8. The CDR3 runs 16 residues. This specimen comes from a study of cytomegalovirus exposure and HLA in healthy donors. Primers included in the PCR were 60 Vbeta and 13 Jbeta primers. TCRdb keeps only in-frame clones here, not all; method: immunoSEQ multiplex PCR. Altogether around 130,000 clones are present, about 71% being singletons, with the ten largest covering under 3%. Whole-study findings and limits: A later analysis showed TCR association rates differing by HLA locus, peaking at DRB1 and lowest at HLA-C. Some V segments (TRBV6-2 and TRBV6-3 among them) were excluded as indistinguishable.

This chain joins TRBV6-5 and TRBJ2-7, with 10 bases aligning to TRBD2. The receptor comes from a woman in her fifties or sixties in good health and CMV-seropositive. The sample comprised PBMCs. CDR3 region: CASSYSSGGAGGEQYF. CDR3 bases: TGTGCCAGCAGTTACTCAAGCGGGGGGGCCGGGGGCGAGCAGTACTTC.